The clone carrying this TCR beta chain showed up many times. The junction shows a germline mismatch at one end, possibly a read error. This sample is part of a study of molecular identifiers for immune sequencing clone quantification. TCRdb processed the PCR reads anew with MiXCR; each CDR3 protein has one entry. The sample has 250,000 to 350,000 distinct CDR3 sequences; around a fifth are singletons. This CDR3 contains 13 residues. Germline CDR1 and CDR2: MNHEY and SMNVEV (reference sequence). The rearrangement joins TRBV27 to TRBJ1-2; 8 nucleotides match TRBD1. The sample comprised naive CD8+ T cells from blood, with Jurkat cell RNA spiked in. The subset is: FACS-sorted CD8+CD4-CCR7+CD45RA+ naive T cells. This sequence originates from a human donor in good health. Some libraries in this study had Jurkat cell RNA spiked in. The CDR3 DNA reads as TGTGCCAGCAGTCTATCAGGGGGCCCGAATTACACCTTC. As protein: CASSLSGGPNYTF.